This T cell receptor (beta chain) was captured by sequencing in a study of neoadjuvant nivolumab and ipilimumab in lung cancer. TCRdb's copy holds only in-frame clones and misses some; the assay was immunoSEQ multiplex PCR. Of about 9,000 clones in the sample, 75% to 90% were seen once. The CDR3 length is 15 residues. Germline CDR1 reads MNHEY; CDR2 reads SVGAGI. V gave up 0 bases and J gave up 1 base, with 7 bases separating them. As concerns this clone: As yet, its antigen is unknown.

Broader study findings: From pretherapy to surgery, tumor richness and clonality rose with dual therapy.

V gene TRBV6-5 combines with J gene TRBJ1-3; D is unresolved. This specimen consisted of tumor tissue, obtained after neoadjuvant nivolumab, alone or with ipilimumab, at or shortly before surgery. This TCR was recovered from an adult with non-small cell lung cancer. The CDR3 region has the DNA TGTGCCAGCAGTTACTCGTGGGGTTCTGGAAACACCATATATTTT. Its protein product is CASSYSWGSGNTIYF.